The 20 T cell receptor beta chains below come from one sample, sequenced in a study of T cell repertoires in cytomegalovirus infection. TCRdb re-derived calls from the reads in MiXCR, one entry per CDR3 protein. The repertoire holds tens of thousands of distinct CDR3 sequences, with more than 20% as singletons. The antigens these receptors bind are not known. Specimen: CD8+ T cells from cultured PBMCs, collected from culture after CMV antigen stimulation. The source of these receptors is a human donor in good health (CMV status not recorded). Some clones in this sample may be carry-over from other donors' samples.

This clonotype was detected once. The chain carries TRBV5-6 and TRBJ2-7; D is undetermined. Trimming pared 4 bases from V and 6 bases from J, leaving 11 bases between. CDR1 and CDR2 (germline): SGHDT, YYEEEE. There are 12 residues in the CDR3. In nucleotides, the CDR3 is TGTGCCAGCAGCCTATTGGAAGGCGAGCAGTACTTC. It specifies CASSLLEGEQYF.

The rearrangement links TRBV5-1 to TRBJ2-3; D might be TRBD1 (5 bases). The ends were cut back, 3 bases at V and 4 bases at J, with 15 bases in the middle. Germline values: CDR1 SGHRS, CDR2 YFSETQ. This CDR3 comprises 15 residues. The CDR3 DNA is TGCGCCAGCAGCTCCCAAGGCCAGGGCGCAGATACGCAGTATTTT. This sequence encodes CASSSQGQGADTQYF.

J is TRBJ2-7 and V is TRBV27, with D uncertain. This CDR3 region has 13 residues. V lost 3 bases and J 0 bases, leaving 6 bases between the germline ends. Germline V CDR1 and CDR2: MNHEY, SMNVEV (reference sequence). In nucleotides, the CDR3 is TGTGCCAGCAGTTTGAGCAACTCCTACGAGCAGTACTTC. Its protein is CASSLSNSYEQYF.

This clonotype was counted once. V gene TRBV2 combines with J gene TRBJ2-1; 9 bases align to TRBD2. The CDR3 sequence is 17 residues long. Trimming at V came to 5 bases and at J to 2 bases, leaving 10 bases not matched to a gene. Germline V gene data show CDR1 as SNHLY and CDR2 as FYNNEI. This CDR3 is CASSPAGLALTYNEQFF. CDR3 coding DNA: TGTGCCAGCAGTCCCGCCGGACTAGCGCTAACCTACAATGAGCAGTTCTTC.

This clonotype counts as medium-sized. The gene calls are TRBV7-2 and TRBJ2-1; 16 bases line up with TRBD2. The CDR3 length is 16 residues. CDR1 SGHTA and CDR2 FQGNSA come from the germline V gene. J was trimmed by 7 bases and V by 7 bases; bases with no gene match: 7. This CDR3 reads CASTSGGLAGGNEQFF. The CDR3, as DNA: TGTGCCAGCACCTCGGGGGGACTAGCGGGAGGGAATGAGCAGTTCTTC.

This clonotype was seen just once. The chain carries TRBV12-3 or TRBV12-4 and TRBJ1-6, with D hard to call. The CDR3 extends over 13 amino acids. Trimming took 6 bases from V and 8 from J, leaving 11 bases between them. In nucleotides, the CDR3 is TGTGCCAGCAGCCTGGTCGAGGATTCACCCCTCCACTTT. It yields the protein CASSLVEDSPLHF.

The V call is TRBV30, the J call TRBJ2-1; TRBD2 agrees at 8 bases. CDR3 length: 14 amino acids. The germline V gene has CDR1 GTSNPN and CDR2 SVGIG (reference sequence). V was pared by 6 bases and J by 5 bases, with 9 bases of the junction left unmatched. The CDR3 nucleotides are TGTGCCTGTTGGCAACTAGCGGTGGACAATGAGCAGTTCTTC. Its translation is CACWQLAVDNEQFF.

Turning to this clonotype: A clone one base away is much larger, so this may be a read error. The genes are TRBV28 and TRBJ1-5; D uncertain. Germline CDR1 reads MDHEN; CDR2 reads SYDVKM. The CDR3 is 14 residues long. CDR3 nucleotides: TGTGCCAGCAGTTTAGGGTCACTCAATCAGCCCCAGCAGTTT. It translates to CASSLGSLNQPQQF.

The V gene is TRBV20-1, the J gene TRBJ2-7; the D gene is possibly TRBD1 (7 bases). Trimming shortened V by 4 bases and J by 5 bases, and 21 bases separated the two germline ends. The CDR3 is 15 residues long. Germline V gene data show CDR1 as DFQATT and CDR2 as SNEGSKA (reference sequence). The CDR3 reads CSATQGGNAKHEQYF. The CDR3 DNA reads TGCAGTGCTACCCAGGGGGGCAACGCTAAGCACGAGCAGTACTTC.

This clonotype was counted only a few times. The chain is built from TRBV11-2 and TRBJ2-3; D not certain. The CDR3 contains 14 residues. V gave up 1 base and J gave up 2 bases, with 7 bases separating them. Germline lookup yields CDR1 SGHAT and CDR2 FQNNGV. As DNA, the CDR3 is TGTGCCAGCAGCTTAGCGGCAGTCACAGATACGCAGTATTTT. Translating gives CASSLAAVTDTQYF.

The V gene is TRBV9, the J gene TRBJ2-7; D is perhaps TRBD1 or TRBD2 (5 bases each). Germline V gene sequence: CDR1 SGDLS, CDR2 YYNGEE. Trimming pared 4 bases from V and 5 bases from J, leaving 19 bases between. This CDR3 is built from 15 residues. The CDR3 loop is CASSPTGLAMNEQYF. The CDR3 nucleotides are TGTGCCAGCAGCCCCACGGGGCTAGCAATGAACGAGCAGTACTTC.

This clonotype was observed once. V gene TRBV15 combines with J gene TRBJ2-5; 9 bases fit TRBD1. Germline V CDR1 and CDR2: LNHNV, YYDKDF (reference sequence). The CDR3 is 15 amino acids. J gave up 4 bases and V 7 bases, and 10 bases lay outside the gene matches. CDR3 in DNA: TGTGCCACCACGCGTACAGGGGGCCACCGAGAGACCCAGTACTTC. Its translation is CATTRTGGHRETQYF.

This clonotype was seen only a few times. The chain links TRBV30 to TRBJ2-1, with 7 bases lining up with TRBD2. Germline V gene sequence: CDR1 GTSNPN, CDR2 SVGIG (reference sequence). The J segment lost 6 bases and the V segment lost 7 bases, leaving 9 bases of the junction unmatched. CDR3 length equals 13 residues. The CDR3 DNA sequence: TGTGCCTCCAGTGGCGGGAGAAGCAATGAGCAGTTCTTC. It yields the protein CASSGGRSNEQFF. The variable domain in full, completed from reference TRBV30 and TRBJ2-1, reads SQTIHQWPATLVQPVGSPLSLECTVEGTSNPNLYWYRQAAGRGLQLLFYSVGIGQISSEVPQNLSASRPQDRQFILSSKKLLLSDSGFYLCASSGGRSNEQFFGPGTRLTVL.

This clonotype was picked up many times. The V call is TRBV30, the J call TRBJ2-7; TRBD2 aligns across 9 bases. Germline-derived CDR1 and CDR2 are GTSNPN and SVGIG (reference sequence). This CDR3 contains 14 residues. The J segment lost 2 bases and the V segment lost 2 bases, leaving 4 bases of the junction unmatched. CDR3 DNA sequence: TGTGCCTGGAGTTCGGTAGCGGGAGCCTACGAGCAGTACTTC. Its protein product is CAWSSVAGAYEQYF.

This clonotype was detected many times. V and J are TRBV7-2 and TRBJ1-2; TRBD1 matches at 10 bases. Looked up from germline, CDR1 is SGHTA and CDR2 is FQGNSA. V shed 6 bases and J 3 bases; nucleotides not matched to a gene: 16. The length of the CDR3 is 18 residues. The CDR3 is CASSSPTWTGGLDYGYTF. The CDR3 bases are TGTGCCAGCAGTTCACCGACTTGGACAGGGGGACTCGACTATGGCTACACCTTC. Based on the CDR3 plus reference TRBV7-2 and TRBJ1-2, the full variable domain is GAGVSQSPSNKVTEKGKDVELRCDPISGHTALYWYRQSLGQGLEFLIYFQGNSAPDKSGLPSDRFSAERTGGSVSTLTIQRTQQEDSAVYLCASSSPTWTGGLDYGYTFGSGTRLTVV.

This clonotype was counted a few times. DNA for the CDR3: TGTGCCAGCAGCTCAGCCGGGACAGGGGCCCCTGAAGCTTTCTTT. The encoded protein is CASSSAGTGAPEAFF. V and J are TRBV7-9 and TRBJ1-1; 10 bases fit TRBD1. The J segment lost 6 bases and the V segment lost 4 bases, leaving 8 bases of the junction unmatched. This CDR3 contains 15 residues. Per germline, CDR1 SEHNR and CDR2 FQNEAQ (reference sequence). Full variable domain (rest looked up from reference TRBV7-9 and TRBJ1-1): DTGVSQNPRHKITKRGQNVTFRCDPISEHNRLYWYRQTLGQGPEFLTYFQNEAQLEKSRLLSDRFSAERPKGSFSTLEIQRTEQGDSAMYLCASSSAGTGAPEAFFGQGTRLTVV.

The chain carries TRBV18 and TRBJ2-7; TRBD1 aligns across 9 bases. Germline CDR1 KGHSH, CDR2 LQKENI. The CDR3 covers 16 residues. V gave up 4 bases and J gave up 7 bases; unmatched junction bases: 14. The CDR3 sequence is CASSRLSSDRGYEQYF. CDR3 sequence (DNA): TGTGCCAGCTCACGGCTCTCATCGGACAGGGGCTATGAGCAGTACTTC.

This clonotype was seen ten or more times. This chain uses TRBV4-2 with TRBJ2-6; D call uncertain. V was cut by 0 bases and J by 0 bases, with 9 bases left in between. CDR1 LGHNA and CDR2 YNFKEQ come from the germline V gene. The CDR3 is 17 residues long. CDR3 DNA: TGTGCCAGCAGCCAAGAGGAGTGGAACTCTGGGGCCAACGTCCTGACTTTC. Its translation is CASSQEEWNSGANVLTF.

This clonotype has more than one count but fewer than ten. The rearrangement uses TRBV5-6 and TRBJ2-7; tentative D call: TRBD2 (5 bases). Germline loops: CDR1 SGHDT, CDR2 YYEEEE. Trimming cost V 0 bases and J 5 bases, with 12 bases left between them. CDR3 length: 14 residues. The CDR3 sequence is CASSLGATRNEQYF. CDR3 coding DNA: TGTGCCAGCAGCTTGGGCGCCACTAGGAACGAGCAGTACTTC.

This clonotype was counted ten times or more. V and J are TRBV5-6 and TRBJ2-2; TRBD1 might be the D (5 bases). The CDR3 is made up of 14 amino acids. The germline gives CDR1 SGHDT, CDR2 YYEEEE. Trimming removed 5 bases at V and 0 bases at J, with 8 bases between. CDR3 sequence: CASRGLTNTGELFF. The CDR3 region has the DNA TGTGCCAGCAGGGGGCTTACGAACACCGGGGAGCTGTTTTTT.